Here is one TCR beta chain with its context. Enrolment of Seattle patients took place during active infection, and they were followed longitudinally. The record originates from a study of blood T cell repertoires in COVID-19. Study context: The United States, Italy and Spain were the sources of the acute and convalescent COVID-19 samples.

Only in-frame clones appear in the TCRdb table, and some are missing; sequencing was by immunoSEQ multiplex PCR. The sample comprises about 150,000 clones, about 85% of which are singletons, and 0.63% rests with the top ten. CDR1 is ENHRY, CDR2 SYGVKD, per germline. This CDR3 is built from 15 residues. V was trimmed by 6 bases and J by 0 bases, leaving 14 bases between them. The receptor was isolated from a man aged 60 to 69 with COVID-19, enrolled during active disease. This sequence joins TRBV10-3 and TRBJ1-1; no clear D gene. Sequencing was carried out using peripheral blood. The CDR3 region is CAISPRERMNTEAFF. For the CDR3, the DNA is TGTGCCATCAGCCCGCGGGAAAGGATGAACACTGAAGCTTTCTTT.